This TCR beta chain came from a study of cytomegalovirus exposure and HLA in healthy donors. Study conclusions and caveats: The presence/absence work took it that sequencing depth was about the same across donors.

PCR involved 60 Vbeta and 13 Jbeta primers. Measured with immunoSEQ multiplex PCR; TCRdb has only the in-frame clones, and not every one. The sample contains about 120,000 clones, 65% to 80% of which appear only once. This clone came up a few times. What it binds is not known. Germline V CDR1 and CDR2: LNHDA, SQIVND (reference sequence). This CDR3 is built from 16 residues. V lost 5 bases, J lost 0 bases, and 11 bases lay in between. Sequencing was performed on PBMCs. The chain is built from TRBV19 and TRBJ2-6; no definite D call. The sequence derives from a woman aged 40 to 50 in good health and CMV-seropositive. CDR3 amino acids: CASSSSNPSGANVLTF. CDR3 coding DNA: TGTGCCAGTAGTTCTTCTAACCCCTCTGGGGCCAACGTCCTGACTTTC. Looking up the rest from reference TRBV19 and TRBJ2-6 gives the full variable domain: DGGITQSPKYLFRKEGQNVTLSCEQNLNHDAMYWYRQDPGQGLRLIYYSQIVNDFQKGDIAEGYSVSREKKESFPLTVTSAQKNPTAFYLCASSSSNPSGANVLTFGAGSRLTVL.